This T cell receptor beta chain was found in a study of CD8+ T cells in alopecia areata. Across the study: Tofacitinib ran 6 to 18 months, followed by 6 months off drug. Scoring of treated patients' severity used the percentage of affected scalp area. Whole-study results and caveats: Baseline CD8+ expansion's link to response remains uncertain, as there was one nonresponder. Scalp and blood samples kept many expanded lesional clones throughout tofacitinib.

V dropped 2 bases and J dropped 6 bases, with 12 bases sitting between them. The germline CDR1 and CDR2 sequences are MGHRA and YSYEKL. CDR3 length: 14 amino acids. With regard to this clone: Its cognate antigen is unknown.

Stated treatment: oral pan-JAK inhibitor, 5-10 mg twice daily. cDNA prepared by RNA extraction and subsequent reverse transcription served as the template for sequencing. Profiled with immunoSEQ multiplex PCR; TCRdb holds only in-frame clones, not every one. The sample carries some 44,000 clones, roughly 90% recorded once. The receptor comes from a human donor with alopecia areata. Sequenced here: CD8+ T cells sorted from blood, sampled at week 24, from a patient treated with tofacitinib. The genes are TRBV4-1 and TRBJ2-3, with D maybe TRBD1 (7 bases). Here the CDR3 DNA reads TGCGCCAGCAGCCAAAAGGAGGGGGCCGATACGCAGTATTTT. Translation gives CASSQKEGADTQYF.